The 5 T cell receptor beta chains in this list originate from one sample, sequenced in a study of Tregs in tolerant kidney transplant recipients. The data were produced by immunoSEQ multiplex PCR, yet TCRdb's version contains in-frame clones alone and is incomplete. The sample totals about 23,000 clones. The nonmyeloablative bone marrow transplants came from related graft donors, with transient mixed chimerism. The source material was CD4+ T cells from blood (PBMCs), sampled 6 months after the transplant. All receptors derive from a human patient who received a combined kidney and bone marrow transplant. Some T cells may be transferred from the graft donor.

On this clone itself: The read is 3 residues too short to cover the CDR3 end, so that end is filled in from the germline J gene. The rearrangement joins TRBV19 to TRBJ2-2; the D is unclear. Per the germline V gene, CDR1 is LNHDA and CDR2 is SQIVND (reference sequence). This CDR3 is 14 amino acids long. Trimming stripped 2 bases from V and 7 bases from J, with 11 bases between. CDR3 in amino acids: CASSITSGGGELFF. The CDR3 bases that were read are TGTGCCAGTAGTATAACTTCGGGTGGCGGGGAG.

Regarding this clone: An end of the junction differs from the germline gene, which may be a read error. The DNA read from the CDR3 is TGCGCCAGCAGCCAAGAGGGTAGCGGGAGATACGAG. Its protein product is CASSQEGSGRYE. The CDR3 in full is CASSQEGSGRYEQYF. The V gene is TRBV4-2, the J gene TRBJ2-7; 9 nucleotides match TRBD2. The read gets to within 3 residues of the CDR3 end, and the germline J gene fills in the rest. CDR1 is LGHNA and CDR2 is YNFKEQ in the germline V gene. CDR3 size: 15 residues.

Details on this clone: The CDR3 is cut off 3 residues early in the read; its end comes from the germline J gene. The chain employs TRBV6-2 or TRBV6-3 and TRBJ2-7, with D maybe TRBD1 (6 bases). The CDR3 is 12 residues long. From germline, CDR1 is MNHEY and CDR2 SVGEGT. Trimming took off 6 bases at V and 2 bases at J, with 8 bases between the two ends. The CDR3 sequence: CASRRTAYEQYF. CDR3 DNA, as far as it was read: TGTGCCAGCAGGAGGACAGCCTACGAG.

Remarks on this clone: The read falls 3 residues short of the CDR3 end, and the missing part is taken from the germline J gene. The V and J genes are TRBV7-9 and TRBJ1-2; 9 bases fit TRBD1. This CDR3 contains 14 residues. V trimming: 5 bases; J trimming: 5 bases; junction bases outside the gene matches: 6. Per the germline V gene, CDR1 is SEHNR and CDR2 is FQNEAQ (reference sequence). The CDR3 reads CASSRAQGAYGYTF. The part of the CDR3 DNA that was read is TGTGCCAGCAGCCGAGCACAGGGGGCGTATGGC.

Concerning this clone itself: The observed sequence ends 3 residues before the CDR3 terminus, with the missing tail filled in from the germline J gene. The J gene is TRBJ1-2, the V gene TRBV5-1; no firm D call. Germline CDR1 reads SGHRS; CDR2 reads YFSETQ. The germline V and J ends were trimmed by 4 bases and 2 bases, with 12 bases remaining between them. This CDR3 has 14 amino acids. The CDR3 protein is CASSDSHRNYGYTF. Partial CDR3 DNA: TGCGCCAGCAGCGATAGCCATAGGAACTATGGC.